This T cell receptor beta chain was retrieved from a study of CD8+ T cells in alopecia areata. Findings of the study overall: Clarity of TCR sharing across patients fell short of that in mice, possibly HLA-related.

Treatment described: oral pan-JAK inhibitor, 5-10 mg twice daily. Details on this clone: As yet, its antigen is unknown.

V was pared by 1 base and J by 4 bases, with 10 bases between. Germline V gene data show CDR1 as SQVTM and CDR2 as ANQGSEA. The CDR3 runs to 13 residues. Reverse transcribed after extraction, RNA yielded cDNA as the sequencing template. The repertoire was sequenced with immunoSEQ multiplex PCR; TCRdb's copy has only in-frame clones and lacks some. The table lists approximately 210,000 clones, 66% of them singletons. The chain carries TRBV29-1 and TRBJ1-2; D is unclear. This specimen consisted of CD4+ T cells sorted from blood, obtained at week 44, from a patient treated with tofacitinib. The TCR comes from a human donor with alopecia areata. The CDR3 spells CSVEVQPVYGYTF. CDR3 coding DNA: TGCAGCGTTGAAGTACAGCCCGTCTATGGCTACACCTTC.